This T cell receptor beta chain came from a study of blood T cell repertoires in COVID-19. Study at large: T cells, B-cell-depleted T cells, or PBMCs supplied cDNA or gDNA.

Some clones are missing from TCRdb's copy, which holds only in-frame ones; the method was immunoSEQ multiplex PCR. Of 95,000 to 150,000 clones detected, more than 75% appear once; the ten largest clones hold roughly 4.9%. The germline V gene encodes CDR1 SGHRS and CDR2 YFSETQ. V gave up 5 bases and J gave up 3 bases, with 14 bases separating them. This CDR3 has 15 residues. This clone was seen only a few times. The chain combines TRBV5-1 with TRBJ2-2, with D maybe TRBD1 (6 bases). The source material was peripheral blood. The TCR sequence derives from a human donor in a cohort sampled during active COVID-19. CDR3 amino acids: CASSSGTMDTGELFF. The CDR3 bases are TGCGCCAGCAGTTCCGGGACAATGGACACCGGGGAGCTGTTTTTT.